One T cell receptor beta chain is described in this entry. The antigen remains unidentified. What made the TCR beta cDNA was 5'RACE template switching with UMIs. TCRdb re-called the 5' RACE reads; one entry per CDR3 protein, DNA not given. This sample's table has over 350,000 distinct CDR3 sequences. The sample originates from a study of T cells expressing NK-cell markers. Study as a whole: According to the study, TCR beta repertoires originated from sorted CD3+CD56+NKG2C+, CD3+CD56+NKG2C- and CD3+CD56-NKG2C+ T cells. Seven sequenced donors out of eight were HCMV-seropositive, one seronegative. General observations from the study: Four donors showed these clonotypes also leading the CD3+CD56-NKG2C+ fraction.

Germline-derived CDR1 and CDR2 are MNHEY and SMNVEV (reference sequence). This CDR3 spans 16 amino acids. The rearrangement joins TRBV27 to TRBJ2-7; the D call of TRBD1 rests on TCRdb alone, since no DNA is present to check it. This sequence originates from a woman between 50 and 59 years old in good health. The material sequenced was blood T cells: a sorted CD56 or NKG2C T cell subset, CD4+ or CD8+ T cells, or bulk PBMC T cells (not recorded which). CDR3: CASPPYSASVLNEQYF.